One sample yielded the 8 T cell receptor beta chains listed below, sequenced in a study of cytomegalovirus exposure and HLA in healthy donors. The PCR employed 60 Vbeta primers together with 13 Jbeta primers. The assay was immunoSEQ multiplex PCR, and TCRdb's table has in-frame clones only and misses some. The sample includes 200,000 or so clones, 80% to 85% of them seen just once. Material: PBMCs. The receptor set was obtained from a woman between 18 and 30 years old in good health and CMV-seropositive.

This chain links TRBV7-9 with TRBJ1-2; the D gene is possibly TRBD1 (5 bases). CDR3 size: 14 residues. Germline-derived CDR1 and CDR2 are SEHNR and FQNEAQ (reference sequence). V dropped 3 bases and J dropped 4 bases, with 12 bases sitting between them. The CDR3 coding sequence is TGTGCCAGCAGCTTTATGACAGCCTTCTATGGCTACACCTTC. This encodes CASSFMTAFYGYTF.

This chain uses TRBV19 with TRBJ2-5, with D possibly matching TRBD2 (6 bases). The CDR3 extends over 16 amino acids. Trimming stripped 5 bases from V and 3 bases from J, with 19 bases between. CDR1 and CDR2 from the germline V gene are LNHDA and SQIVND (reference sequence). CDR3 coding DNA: TGTGCCAGTAGTTGGGGGGTGGGGGATGGGAAAGAGACCCAGTACTTC. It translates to CASSWGVGDGKETQYF.

CDR3 region: CASSLAVVQRLNGYTF. The CDR3 DNA reads as TGTGCCAGCAGCTTAGCGGTAGTACAACGACTCAATGGCTACACCTTC. V usage is TRBV7-8 and J usage is TRBJ1-2; the D is unclear. This CDR3 is 16 amino acids long. Germline CDR1 and CDR2: SGHVS and FQNEAQ. The V end lost 0 bases, the J end lost 6 bases, and 17 bases lay between the germline ends.

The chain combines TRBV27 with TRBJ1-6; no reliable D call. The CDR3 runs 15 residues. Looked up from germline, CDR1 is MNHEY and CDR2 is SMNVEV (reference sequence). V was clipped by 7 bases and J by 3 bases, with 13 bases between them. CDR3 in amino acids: CASKEAIGYNSPLHF. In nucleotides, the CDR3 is TGTGCCAGCAAAGAGGCCATCGGCTATAATTCACCCCTCCACTTT.

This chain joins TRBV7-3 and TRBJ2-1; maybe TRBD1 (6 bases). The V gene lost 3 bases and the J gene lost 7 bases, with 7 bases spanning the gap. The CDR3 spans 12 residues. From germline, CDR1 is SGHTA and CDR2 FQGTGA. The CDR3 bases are TGTGCCAGCAGCTTTACAGGGAATGAGCAGTTCTTC. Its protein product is CASSFTGNEQFF.

The CDR3 is CASSLDARVTGELFF. Here the CDR3 DNA reads TGCGCCAGCAGCTTGGATGCCAGGGTCACCGGGGAGCTGTTTTTT. This sequence joins TRBV5-1 and TRBJ2-2; D might be TRBD1 (5 bases). Germline V CDR1 and CDR2: SGHRS, YFSETQ. Trimming removed 0 bases at V and 4 bases at J, with 10 bases between. CDR3 length: 15 amino acids.

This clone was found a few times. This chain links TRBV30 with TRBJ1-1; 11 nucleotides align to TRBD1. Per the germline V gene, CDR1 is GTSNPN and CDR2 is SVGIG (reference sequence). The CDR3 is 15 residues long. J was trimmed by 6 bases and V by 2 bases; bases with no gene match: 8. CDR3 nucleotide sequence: TGTGCCTGGAGTCCCCTCGGGACAGGGGGTTCTGAAGCTTTCTTT. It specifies CAWSPLGTGGSEAFF.

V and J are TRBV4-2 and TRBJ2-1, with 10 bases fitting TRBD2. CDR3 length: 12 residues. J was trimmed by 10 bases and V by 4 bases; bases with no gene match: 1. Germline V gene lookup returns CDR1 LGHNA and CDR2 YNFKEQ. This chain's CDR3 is CASSLSGREQFF. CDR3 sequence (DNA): TGTGCCAGCAGCCTTAGCGGGAGGGAGCAGTTCTTC.